One and the same sample provided the 31 T cell receptor beta chains below, sequenced in a study of shared clonotypes between healthy human individuals. TCRdb's table, derived via immunoSEQ multiplex PCR, lists solely in-frame clones and lacks some. The repertoire holds fewer than 1.4 million clones, more than 75% seen once, with around 0.61% in the top ten. Sequencing was done on a sample of memory CD4+ T cells from PBMCs. Specified subset: CD45RA-negative fraction. These receptors all stem from a man aged 18 to 29 in good health. Some clones in this sample may be carry-over from other donors' samples.

Concerning this clone itself: A much larger clone differs by one base, so this may be a read error. CDR3 sequence reads: CASSPGTGGGETQYF. CDR3 nucleotides: TGTGCCAGCAGCCCAGGGACAGGGGGCGGAGAGACCCAGTACTTC. V usage is TRBV9 and J usage is TRBJ2-5; 12 bases fit TRBD1. Losses at the gene ends were 4 bases for V and 4 bases for J; bases not matched to a gene: 5. Germline V lookup: CDR1 SGDLS, CDR2 YYNGEE. This CDR3 has 15 amino acids.

Here the CDR3 DNA reads TGTGCCAGCAGTTACGGGCTAGCGGGATCTGATGAGCAGTACTTC. Its translation is CASSYGLAGSDEQYF. The chain links TRBV6-5 to TRBJ2-7; 9 bases agree with TRBD2. V lost 2 bases and J lost 7; bases outside the gene matches: 9. The CDR3 sequence is 15 residues long. Germline V gene data show CDR1 as MNHEY and CDR2 as SVGAGI.

This clone was seen only a few times. The gene calls are TRBV5-1 and TRBJ1-5; the D gene is possibly TRBD1 (6 bases). The V and J ends lost 4 bases and 7 bases respectively, with 12 bases between them. The germline V gene has CDR1 SGHRS and CDR2 YFSETQ. The CDR3 has 13 residues. CDR3 in DNA: TGCGCCAGCAGCGGGGGCGCGGGACAGCCCCAGCATTTT. It specifies CASSGGAGQPQHF.

The rearrangement links TRBV19 to TRBJ2-2; TRBD1 matches 9 bases. Germline V gene data show CDR1 as LNHDA and CDR2 as SQIVND (reference sequence). The ends lost 5 bases at V and 7 bases at J; junction bases unmatched: 8. The CDR3 consists of 15 residues. The chain's CDR3 is CASSSTGQGIGELFF. The CDR3 coding sequence is TGTGCCAGTAGTTCCACGGGACAGGGCATCGGGGAGCTGTTTTTT.

The chain employs TRBV2 and TRBJ2-1; D is uncertain. The V gene's germline CDR1 is SNHLY and CDR2 FYNNEI. This CDR3 region has 12 residues. With 6 bases removed from V and 6 bases from J, the gap between germline ends came to 9 bases. The CDR3 nucleotides read TGTGCCAGCAGGGCCTCGAGCAATGAGCAGTTCTTC. It is translated as CASRASSNEQFF.

The chain uses TRBV29-1 and TRBJ1-1, with D maybe TRBD1 (6 bases). The CDR3 is 13 amino acids. V lost 6 bases to trimming and J lost 0 bases, with 11 bases between them. The germline V gene has CDR1 SQVTM and CDR2 ANQGSEA. The CDR3 DNA sequence: TGCAGCGTACGGGGGGGCATGAACACTGAAGCTTTCTTT. Residues: CSVRGGMNTEAFF.

The rearrangement uses TRBV5-1 and TRBJ2-2; D uncertain. CDR3 size: 15 residues. Germline loops: CDR1 SGHRS, CDR2 YFSETQ. Between the trimmed V and J ends, which lost 4 bases and 7 bases, there was a span of 17 bases. The CDR3 DNA sequence: TGCGCCAGCAGCGGTATCGCAGGAGCGATCGGGGAGCTGTTTTTT. Its protein product is CASSGIAGAIGELFF.

As for this clone: A much larger clone sits a single nucleotide away, making a read error possible. This CDR3 reads CASSLGSGGCQPQHF. CDR3 sequence (DNA): TGCGCCAGCAGCTTAGGTTCCGGGGGTTGTCAGCCCCAGCATTTT. This chain uses TRBV5-1 with TRBJ1-5, with a tentative D call TRBD1 (5 bases). CDR3 length: 15 amino acids. CDR1 and CDR2 from the germline V gene are SGHRS and YFSETQ. V lost 2 bases, J lost 6 bases, and 15 bases lay in between. Full variable domain (outside the CDR3, taken from reference TRBV5-1 and TRBJ1-5): KAGVTQTPRYLIKTRGQQVTLSCSPISGHRSVSWYQQTPGQGLQFLFEYFSETQRNKGNFPGRFSGRQFSNSRSEMNVSTLELGDSALYLCASSLGSGGCQPQHFGDGTRLSIL.

A word on this clone: The sample carries other DNA sequences with the same CDR3. This chain uses TRBV28 with TRBJ1-2; tentatively, D is TRBD1 (6 bases). The CDR3 contains 15 residues. Between the trimmed V and J ends, which lost 7 bases and 7 bases, there was a span of 22 bases. Germline loops: CDR1 MDHEN, CDR2 SYDVKM. The CDR3 nucleotides read TGTGCCAGCATCAGCGTGACGGGGGGCGCATTTGGCTACACCTTC. Translation: CASISVTGGAFGYTF.

This clone was observed a single time. The genes are TRBV6-5 and TRBJ1-1, with D possibly matching TRBD1 (5 bases). Trimming took off 0 bases at V and 8 bases at J, with 16 bases between the two ends. This CDR3 has 15 amino acids. Germline assignment: CDR1 MNHEY and CDR2 SVGAGI. Written as DNA, the CDR3 is TGTGCCAGCAGTTACTCGAAGGATCCCAGGGTCGAAGCTTTCTTT. Its protein is CASSYSKDPRVEAFF.

The V gene is TRBV30, the J gene TRBJ2-5, with a weak D call TRBD1 (6 bases). The V gene lost 4 bases and the J gene lost 7 bases, with 19 bases spanning the gap. This CDR3 is built from 14 residues. Germline V CDR1 and CDR2: GTSNPN, SVGIG (reference sequence). DNA of the CDR3: TGTGCCTGGAACGAGGGGGTTTTCAGCGGGACCCAGTACTTC. Amino acids: CAWNEGVFSGTQYF.

This chain uses TRBV28 with TRBJ1-2; no firm D call. CDR1 is MDHEN, CDR2 SYDVKM, per germline. V lost 3 bases, J lost 0 bases, and 11 bases lay in between. The CDR3 is made up of 15 amino acids. CDR3 loop: CASSFSRVANYGYTF. DNA of the CDR3: TGTGCCAGCAGTTTTAGTCGAGTAGCTAACTATGGCTACACCTTC.

This chain connects TRBV28 to TRBJ2-5, with 7 bases lining up with TRBD2. The CDR3 runs 14 residues. Germline values: CDR1 MDHEN, CDR2 SYDVKM. Unmatched junction bases numbered 6, after V lost 2 bases and J lost 6 bases. The CDR3 sequence: CASSLPGEGKTQYF. For the CDR3, the DNA is TGTGCCAGCAGTTTACCGGGGGAGGGGAAGACCCAGTACTTC.

The chain combines TRBV10-3 with TRBJ2-2; 8 bases are a match to TRBD1. Germline V gene data show CDR1 as ENHRY and CDR2 as SYGVKD. With 6 bases clipped from V and 2 bases from J, the junction kept 2 bases outside the gene matches. There are 14 residues in the CDR3. CDR3 coding DNA: TGTGCCATCAGGCAGGGGGCTAACACCGGGGAGCTGTTTTTT. The encoded protein is CAIRQGANTGELFF.

The chain carries TRBV7-9 and TRBJ1-4; D is perhaps TRBD1 (5 bases). The CDR3 is 16 amino acids. Trimming pared 2 bases from V and 4 bases from J, leaving 14 bases between. Germline loops: CDR1 SEHNR, CDR2 FQNEAQ (reference sequence). CDR3: CASSLRVDSLNEKLFF. The CDR3 DNA reads as TGTGCCAGCAGCTTAAGGGTTGACAGCCTTAATGAAAAACTGTTTTTT.

The V gene is TRBV9, the J gene TRBJ2-1, with 7 bases fitting TRBD1. V shed 4 bases and J 0 bases; nucleotides not matched to a gene: 4. The CDR3 sequence is 15 residues long. The V gene's germline CDR1 is SGDLS and CDR2 YYNGEE. CDR3 DNA sequence: TGTGCCAGCAGCCTAACAGGGGCCTCCTACAATGAGCAGTTCTTC. It specifies CASSLTGASYNEQFF.

CDR3 residues: CASSQNGLAEIFPNEQYF. The CDR3 DNA reads TGTGCCAGCAGCCAGAACGGACTAGCGGAAATTTTTCCCAACGAGCAGTACTTC. The rearrangement joins TRBV4-2 to TRBJ2-7, with TRBD2 matching over 10 bases. The CDR3 contains 18 residues. Trimming took 3 bases from V and 5 from J; bases not matched to a gene: 16. CDR1 LGHNA and CDR2 YNFKEQ come from the germline V gene.

The J gene is TRBJ2-5, the V gene TRBV11-2; no clear D gene. This CDR3 comprises 11 residues. V lost 8 bases and J 0 bases, leaving 4 bases between the germline ends. CDR1 is SGHAT and CDR2 is FQNNGV in the germline V gene. CDR3 coding DNA: TGTGCCAGCGGGTACCAAGAGACCCAGTACTTC. This codes for CASGYQETQYF.

This rearrangement joins TRBV7-6 to TRBJ1-4; 9 bases are a match to TRBD1. The CDR3 extends over 15 amino acids. V trimming: 5 bases; J trimming: 7 bases; junction bases outside the gene matches: 8. The germline V gene encodes CDR1 SGHVS and CDR2 FNYEAQ. The CDR3 loop is CASSLQTGGSEKLFF. The DNA of the CDR3 is TGTGCCAGCAGCCTCCAGACAGGGGGGAGTGAAAAACTGTTTTTT.

The chain joins TRBV5-6 to TRBJ2-5; the match to TRBD2 covers 10 bases. V lost 5 bases, J lost 4 bases, and 14 bases stayed unmatched. Per germline, CDR1 SGHDT and CDR2 YYEEEE. This CDR3 is 17 amino acids long. The CDR3: CASSSLGSGRRGETQYF. The CDR3 DNA reads as TGTGCCAGCAGTTCCTTGGGTAGCGGGAGGAGGGGAGAGACCCAGTACTTC.

About this clone itself: Compared with germline, one end of the junction differs, possibly owing to a read error. V usage is TRBV30 and J usage is TRBJ2-7; 9 bases are shared with TRBD1. This CDR3 has 13 residues. Germline CDR1 is GTSNPN and CDR2 is SVGIG (reference sequence). Here the CDR3 DNA reads TGTGCCTGGAGTGCCCAACCCCGACAGGGGGTATTCTTC. Protein sequence: CAWSAQPRQGVFF. Using reference TRBV30 and TRBJ2-7 for the parts outside the CDR3, the full variable domain is SQTIHQWPATLVQPVGSPLSLECTVEGTSNPNLYWYRQAAGRGLQLLFYSVGIGQISSEVPQNLSASRPQDRQFILSSKKLLLSDSGFYLCAWSAQPRQGVFFGPGTRLTVT.

Comments on this clone: The sample contains more than one DNA sequence encoding this CDR3. This sequence joins TRBV7-2 and TRBJ1-2; D gene ambiguous. The ends were cut back, 1 base at V and 2 bases at J, with 5 bases in the middle. CDR1 is SGHTA, CDR2 FQGNSA, per germline. The CDR3 loop spans 13 amino acids. In DNA form, the CDR3 reads TGTGCCAGCAGCTTAGGAGGGAACTATGGCTACACCTTC. Translation gives CASSLGGNYGYTF.

Note on this clone: In the same sample, other DNA sequences code for this CDR3. The chain joins TRBV6-5 to TRBJ1-5; D gene unclear. Germline lookup yields CDR1 MNHEY and CDR2 SVGAGI. This CDR3 comprises 13 residues. With 2 bases removed from V and 7 bases from J, the gap between germline ends came to 9 bases. The CDR3 sequence: CASSYARGQPQHF. In DNA, the CDR3 is TGTGCCAGCAGTTACGCCAGAGGCCAGCCCCAGCATTTT.

The V gene is TRBV10-3, the J gene TRBJ2-1; unclear D gene. The CDR3 runs to 15 residues. V was cut by 4 bases and J by 2 bases, with 12 bases left in between. Per germline, CDR1 ENHRY and CDR2 SYGVKD. CDR3 sequence: CAISGDSLPYNEQFF. Written as DNA, the CDR3 is TGTGCCATCAGTGGTGACTCGCTCCCCTACAATGAGCAGTTCTTC.

This clone was picked up a small number of times. The CDR3 DNA reads TGTGCCAGCAGTGAATACGGGAACACTGAAGCTTTCTTT. It encodes CASSEYGNTEAFF. The chain combines TRBV25-1 with TRBJ1-1; D not certain. Trimming shortened V by 0 bases and J by 1 base, and 3 bases separated the two germline ends. The germline V gene encodes CDR1 MGHDK and CDR2 SYGVNS. The CDR3 has 13 amino acids.

This rearrangement joins TRBV11-2 to TRBJ2-7; possible D gene TRBD2, 5 bases. V lost 5 bases and J lost 7, with 15 bases in between. Germline assignment: CDR1 SGHAT and CDR2 FQNNGV. This CDR3 has 13 amino acids. CDR3 in DNA: TGTGCCAGCAGCCCCCATACTGGGGAGGAGCAGTACTTC. Translating it yields CASSPHTGEEQYF. Full variable domain (outside the CDR3, taken from reference TRBV11-2 and TRBJ2-7): EAGVAQSPRYKIIEKRQSVAFWCNPISGHATLYWYQQILGQGPKLLIQFQNNGVVDDSQLPKDRFSAERLKGVDSTLKIQPAKLEDSAVYLCASSPHTGEEQYFGPGTRLTVT.

J is TRBJ2-4 and V is TRBV28; D is unclear. The CDR3 consists of 18 residues. CDR1 MDHEN and CDR2 SYDVKM come from the germline V gene. V lost 5 bases and J 3 bases, leaving 23 bases between the germline ends. CDR3 region: CASSPLPLKSLGKNIQYF. The CDR3 region has the DNA TGTGCCAGCAGTCCCCTACCCCTCAAATCATTGGGCAAAAACATTCAGTACTTC. The complete variable domain, with remaining parts taken from reference TRBV28 and TRBJ2-4, reads DVKVTQSSRYLVKRTGEKVFLECVQDMDHENMFWYRQDPGLGLRLIYFSYDVKMKEKGDIPEGYSVSREKKERFSLILESASTNQTSMYLCASSPLPLKSLGKNIQYFGAGTRLSVL.

Worth noting for this clone: The sample has other DNA sequences that encode this CDR3 too. The CDR3 nucleotides are TGTGCCAGCAGTACTCGACTAGCGGGAGGCTACAATGAGCAGTTCTTC. Amino acid sequence: CASSTRLAGGYNEQFF. This chain uses TRBV28 with TRBJ2-1; the match to TRBD2 covers 13 bases. V was clipped by 5 bases and J by 3 bases; unmatched bases: 4. CDR1 is MDHEN, CDR2 SYDVKM, per germline. This CDR3 has 16 residues.

The chain joins TRBV18 to TRBJ2-1; 15 nucleotides agree with TRBD2. The length of the CDR3 is 18 residues. CDR1 KGHSH and CDR2 LQKENI come from the germline V gene. V shed 1 base, J shed 5 bases, and the junction held 6 bases outside the gene matches. This CDR3 reads CASSPQGTSGRRDNEQFF. The CDR3 nucleotides are TGTGCCAGCTCACCACAAGGGACTAGCGGGAGGAGGGACAATGAGCAGTTCTTC.

The sample holds a few counts of this clone. The rearrangement uses TRBV10-3 and TRBJ2-7; tentative D call: TRBD1 (5 bases). V lost 9 bases to trimming and J lost 6 bases, with 15 bases between them. Germline V gene lookup returns CDR1 ENHRY and CDR2 SYGVKD. There are 12 residues in the CDR3. CDR3 sequence: CAMWTPPGEQYF. DNA for the CDR3: TGTGCCATGTGGACACCCCCGGGCGAGCAGTACTTC.

This sequence joins TRBV18 and TRBJ1-6; 8 nucleotides align to TRBD1. CDR3 length: 15 amino acids. V lost 6 bases and J lost 11; bases outside the gene matches: 12. The V gene's germline CDR1 is KGHSH and CDR2 LQKENI. The CDR3 loop is CASSRIGTGGPPLHF. The CDR3 nucleotides are TGTGCCAGCTCCCGAATAGGGACAGGAGGTCCACCCCTCCACTTT.